This T cell receptor (beta chain) was captured in a study of T cell changes during pregnancy in multiple sclerosis. Germline values: CDR1 LNHDA, CDR2 SQIVND (reference sequence). Deletions cut 3 bases from V and 4 bases from J, with 9 bases between. The CDR3 runs 14 residues. The method was immunoSEQ multiplex PCR; TCRdb's version includes in-frame clones alone and lacks a portion of them. The repertoire consists of tens of thousands of clones, with around nine tenths occurring once and the leading ten covering 1.5% to 2%. The input for sequencing was peripheral blood, taken in the first trimester of pregnancy. This chain connects TRBV19 to TRBJ2-2; D not certain. The source is a female donor in good health, enrolled as a control in a pregnancy study. The CDR3 is CASSIARPTGELFF. CDR3 DNA sequence: TGTGCCAGTAGTATCGCCAGGCCCACCGGGGAGCTGTTTTTT.